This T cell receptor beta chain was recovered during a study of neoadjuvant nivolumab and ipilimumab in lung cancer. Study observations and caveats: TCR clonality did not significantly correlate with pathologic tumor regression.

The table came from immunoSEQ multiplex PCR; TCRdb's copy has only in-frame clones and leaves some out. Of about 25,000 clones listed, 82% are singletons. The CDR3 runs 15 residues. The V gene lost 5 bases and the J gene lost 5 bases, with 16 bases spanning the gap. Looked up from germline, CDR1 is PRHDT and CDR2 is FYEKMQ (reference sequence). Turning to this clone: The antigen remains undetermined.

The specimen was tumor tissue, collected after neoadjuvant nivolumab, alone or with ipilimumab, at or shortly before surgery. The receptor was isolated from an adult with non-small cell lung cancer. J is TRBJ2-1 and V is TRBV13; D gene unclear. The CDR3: CASSRALGPNNEQFF. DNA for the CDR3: TGTGCCAGCAGCCGCGCGCTAGGTCCCAACAATGAGCAGTTCTTC.